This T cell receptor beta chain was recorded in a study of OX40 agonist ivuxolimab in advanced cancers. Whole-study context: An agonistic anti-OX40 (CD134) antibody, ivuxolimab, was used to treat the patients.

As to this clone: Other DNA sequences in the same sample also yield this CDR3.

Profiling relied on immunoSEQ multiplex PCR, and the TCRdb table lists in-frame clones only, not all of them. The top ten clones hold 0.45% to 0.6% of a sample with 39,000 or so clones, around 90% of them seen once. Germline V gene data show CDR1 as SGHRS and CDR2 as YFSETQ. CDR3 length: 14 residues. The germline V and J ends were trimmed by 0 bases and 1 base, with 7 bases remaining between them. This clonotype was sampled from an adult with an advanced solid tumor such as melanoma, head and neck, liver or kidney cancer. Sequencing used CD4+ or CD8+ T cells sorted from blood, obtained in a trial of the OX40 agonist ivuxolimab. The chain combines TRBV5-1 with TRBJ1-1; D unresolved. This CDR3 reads CASSLAGRNTEAFF. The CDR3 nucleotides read TGCGCCAGCAGCTTGGCGGGCCGGAACACTGAAGCTTTCTTT.